This T cell receptor (beta chain) was observed in a study of cytomegalovirus exposure and HLA in healthy donors. Points from the study as a whole: Later on, an analysis found that several of the most significant clusters appeared to be linked to common viral pathogens, which included parvovirus B19.

Only a few counts were recorded for this clone. Its antigen is as yet unknown. Researchers ran the PCR with 60 Vbeta and 13 Jbeta primers. Profiling relied on immunoSEQ multiplex PCR, and the TCRdb table lists in-frame clones only, not all of them. In the table there are some 110,000 clones, about 79% of which are singletons. The CDR3 consists of 15 residues. J gave up 10 bases and V 3 bases, and 9 bases lay outside the gene matches. Germline V gene sequence: CDR1 LNHDA, CDR2 SQIVND (reference sequence). Source material: PBMCs. This chain connects TRBV19 to TRBJ2-1, with 10 bases fitting TRBD1. The clonotype was recovered from a man aged 50-59 years in good health and CMV-seronegative. The CDR3 region has the DNA TGTGCCAGTAGTATGGCCCGGACAGGGGGTTGGGAGCAGTTCTTC. Encoded protein: CASSMARTGGWEQFF.